One sample yielded the 27 T cell receptor beta chains listed below, sequenced in a study of blood T cell repertoires in COVID-19. Sequencing was performed with immunoSEQ multiplex PCR; in TCRdb, only in-frame clones are kept and a portion is missing. The table lists 250,000 to 350,000 clones, about nine tenths of them singletons, with roughly an eighth in the top ten. The source material was peripheral blood. Receptors originate from a woman aged 55-70 years with acute or convalescent COVID-19.

This chain connects TRBV15 to TRBJ2-7, with 8 bases matching TRBD1. CDR3 length equals 15 residues. Germline CDR1 and CDR2: LNHNV and YYDKDF (reference sequence). The V gene end was trimmed by 5 bases and the J gene end by 5 bases; junction bases not matched to a gene: 11. The DNA of the CDR3 is TGTGCCACCAGCTCCACAGGGGGGTTCGTGCACGAGCAGTACTTC. It specifies CATSSTGGFVHEQYF. The full variable domain, in which reference TRBV15 and TRBJ2-7 provide the parts outside the CDR3, is DAMVIQNPRYQVTQFGKPVTLSCSQTLNHNVMYWYQQKSSQAPKLLFHYYDKDFNNEADTPDNFQSRRPNTSFCFLDIRSPGLGDTAMYLCATSSTGGFVHEQYFGPGTRLTVT.

The J gene is TRBJ2-3, the V gene TRBV6-1; 8 nucleotides line up with TRBD2. Germline-derived CDR1 and CDR2 are MNHNS and SASEGT. The J segment lost 0 bases and the V segment lost 1 base, leaving 3 bases of the junction unmatched. CDR3 length equals 16 residues. DNA of the CDR3: TGTGCCAGCAGTGAAGTGGCGGGGGGAAGCACAGATACGCAGTATTTT. Protein sequence: CASSEVAGGSTDTQYF.

Regarding this clone: A read error is possible here, since a much larger clone lies one base away. The genes are TRBV24-1 and TRBJ1-2; TRBD1 aligns across 8 bases. Trimming at V came to 4 bases and at J to 8 bases, leaving 5 bases not matched to a gene. CDR3 length: 13 residues. CDR1 and CDR2 (germline): KGHDR, SFDVKD. The CDR3 DNA is TGTGCCACCAGTGACAGGGGGCCGTTCGGCTACACCTTC. It codes for CATSDRGPFGYTF.

The chain couples TRBV5-5 to TRBJ1-6; TRBD1 matches at 9 bases. Trimming removed 6 bases from V and 9 bases from J; junction bases left unmatched: 13. CDR1 and CDR2 from the germline V gene are SGHKS and YYEKEE (reference sequence). The CDR3 has 16 residues. CDR3 in amino acids: CASTFQTGQGISPLHF. CDR3 DNA sequence: TGTGCCAGCACGTTTCAAACGGGACAGGGAATTTCACCCCTCCACTTT.

This clone was observed a handful of times. The chain couples TRBV5-8 to TRBJ2-1; 10 nucleotides align to TRBD2. V was pared by 2 bases and J by 4 bases, with 9 bases of the junction left unmatched. Germline V CDR1 and CDR2: SGHTS, YDEGEE. CDR3 length equals 17 residues. The CDR3 is CASSFRPGTSVYNEQFF. As DNA, the CDR3 is TGTGCCAGCAGCTTCCGACCCGGGACTAGCGTATACAATGAGCAGTTCTTC.

The chain carries TRBV19 and TRBJ2-1; 8 bases fit TRBD2. The junction had 8 bases not matched to a gene; V was cut back by 5 bases and J by 2 bases. Germline V gene sequence: CDR1 LNHDA, CDR2 SQIVND (reference sequence). The CDR3 consists of 16 residues. The CDR3 spells CASSQTTSGPYNEQFF. In DNA, the CDR3 is TGTGCCAGTAGTCAGACAACTAGCGGCCCCTACAATGAGCAGTTCTTC.

This sequence joins TRBV5-1 and TRBJ1-1; maybe TRBD1 (6 bases). V shed 4 bases and J shed 0 bases, with 13 bases lying between them. This CDR3 has 15 amino acids. In germline, CDR1 is SGHRS, CDR2 YFSETQ. The CDR3 region is CASSIGRGMNTEAFF. The CDR3 DNA follows: TGCGCCAGCAGCATCGGGAGGGGGATGAACACTGAAGCTTTCTTT.

This rearrangement joins TRBV5-1 to TRBJ2-2; tentatively, D is TRBD1 (6 bases). V lost 0 bases, J lost 2 bases, and 14 bases lay in between. CDR1 is SGHRS and CDR2 is YFSETQ in the germline V gene. The CDR3 is made up of 17 amino acids. The CDR3 loop is CASSLGAGALNTGELFF. The DNA for the CDR3 is TGCGCCAGCAGCTTGGGAGCAGGGGCCCTAAACACCGGGGAGCTGTTTTTT.

This clone was picked up one time. V is TRBV7-3 and J is TRBJ2-2; 7 nucleotides agree with TRBD1. Germline V lookup: CDR1 SGHTA, CDR2 FQGTGA. The CDR3 contains 17 residues. V gave up 1 base and J gave up 2 bases; unmatched junction bases: 7. In DNA, the CDR3 is TGTGCCAGCAGCTTAAGAGCAGGGGGAGTAAACACCGGGGAGCTGTTTTTT. It yields the protein CASSLRAGGVNTGELFF.

This rearrangement joins TRBV4-2 to TRBJ1-1; D is undetermined. Trimming removed 0 bases at V and 9 bases at J, with 11 bases between. The CDR3 sequence is 13 residues long. CDR1 is LGHNA, CDR2 YNFKEQ, per germline. The CDR3 reads CASSQDKNSQAFF. The CDR3 DNA reads TGTGCCAGCAGCCAAGATAAGAACTCTCAAGCTTTCTTT.

This chain joins TRBV5-5 and TRBJ2-3; 7 positions match TRBD1. Losses at the gene ends were 3 bases for V and 2 bases for J; bases not matched to a gene: 6. The CDR3 has 15 amino acids. The V gene's germline CDR1 is SGHKS and CDR2 YYEKEE (reference sequence). The CDR3 bases are TGTGCCAGCAGCTCCCGACAGGGCCTCACAGATACGCAGTATTTT. This encodes CASSSRQGLTDTQYF.

V gene TRBV7-9 combines with J gene TRBJ2-3, with 10 bases matching TRBD1. CDR3 length: 16 residues. V was pared by 6 bases and J by 0 bases, with 6 bases of the junction left unmatched. CDR1 SEHNR and CDR2 FQNEAQ come from the germline V gene (reference sequence). The CDR3 nucleotides are TGTGCCAGCAGGGCGAGGACAGGGGGGAGCACAGATACGCAGTATTTT. Its translation: CASRARTGGSTDTQYF.

This chain connects TRBV5-1 to TRBJ1-4, with D perhaps TRBD1 (5 bases). Germline V gene data show CDR1 as SGHRS and CDR2 as YFSETQ. The V end lost 2 bases, the J end lost 7 bases, and 12 bases lay between the germline ends. The CDR3 is 14 amino acids. CDR3 nucleotides: TGCGCCAGCAGCTTATCGATCAGGGCTGAAAAACTGTTTTTT. Translating gives CASSLSIRAEKLFF.

The chain employs TRBV11-3 and TRBJ1-6; 10 nucleotides agree with TRBD1. Germline lookup yields CDR1 SGHNT and CDR2 YENEEA. Trimming took 3 bases from V and 14 from J; bases not matched to a gene: 10. There are 15 residues in the CDR3. The CDR3 DNA is TGTGCCAGCAGCTTGGACGGGACAGGGGCCTCTGCCCTCCACTTT. Translation gives CASSLDGTGASALHF.

J is TRBJ2-1 and V is TRBV2; a weak D match, TRBD1 (6 bases). Germline CDR1 and CDR2: SNHLY and FYNNEI. Trimming removed 1 base from V and 15 bases from J, with 22 bases in between. There are 15 residues in the CDR3. CDR3: CASSEVLRDTFGSFF. In DNA form, the CDR3 reads TGTGCCAGCAGTGAAGTCTTAAGGGACACCTTCGGCTCGTTCTTC.

The rearrangement links TRBV5-5 to TRBJ1-6, with TRBD1 matching 7 bases. Germline V gene lookup returns CDR1 SGHKS and CDR2 YYEKEE (reference sequence). The V and J ends lost 1 base and 9 bases, in that order; junction bases with no gene match: 10. The CDR3 has 16 residues. CDR3 region: CASSLQTGIGVSPLHF. DNA of the CDR3: TGTGCCAGCAGCTTGCAGACAGGGATAGGTGTTTCACCCCTCCACTTT.

This clone was found once. The V call is TRBV12-5, the J call TRBJ1-5; 8 positions match TRBD1. The CDR3 consists of 13 residues. CDR1 is LGHNT, CDR2 FRNRAP, per germline. Losses at the gene ends were 5 bases for V and 5 bases for J; bases not matched to a gene: 2. The CDR3 loop is CASGTGGHQPQHF. CDR3 in DNA: TGTGCTAGTGGTACAGGGGGACATCAGCCCCAGCATTTT.

The rearrangement links TRBV5-6 to TRBJ2-1, with TRBD1 matching over 9 bases. V shed 2 bases and J 4 bases; nucleotides not matched to a gene: 10. The CDR3 is 17 amino acids. In germline, CDR1 is SGHDT, CDR2 YYEEEE. The CDR3 is CASSFRPGQGRYNEQFF. The DNA of the CDR3 is TGTGCCAGCAGCTTTCGTCCGGGACAGGGAAGGTACAATGAGCAGTTCTTC. Based on the CDR3 plus reference TRBV5-6 and TRBJ2-1, the full variable domain is DAGVTQSPTHLIKTRGQQVTLRCSPKSGHDTVSWYQQALGQGPQFIFQYYEEEERQRGNFPDRFSGHQFPNYSSELNVNALLLGDSALYLCASSFRPGQGRYNEQFFGPGTRLTVL.

A note on this clone: This CDR3 is also generated by other DNA sequences in the sample. V and J are TRBV18 and TRBJ1-1, with D maybe TRBD1 (6 bases). In germline, CDR1 is KGHSH, CDR2 LQKENI. This CDR3 is built from 13 residues. Trimming took off 4 bases at V and 1 base at J, with 7 bases between the two ends. The CDR3 reads CASSQDRNTEAFF. CDR3 coding DNA: TGTGCCAGCTCACAGGACAGGAACACTGAAGCTTTCTTT. The entire variable domain, with the rest obtained from reference TRBV18 and TRBJ1-1, is as follows: NAGVMQNPRHLVRRRGQEARLRCSPMKGHSHVYWYRQLPEEGLKFMVYLQKENIIDESGMPKERFSAEFPKEGPSILRIQQVVRGDSAAYFCASSQDRNTEAFFGQGTRLTVV.

This clone was recorded once. V gene TRBV4-3 combines with J gene TRBJ2-3, with 7 bases identical to TRBD1. V lost 4 bases and J lost 2; bases outside the gene matches: 3. The CDR3 sequence is 14 residues long. Germline values: CDR1 LGHNA, CDR2 YSLEER. CDR3 coding DNA: TGCGCCAGCAGCCCGGGACAGTTCACAGATACGCAGTATTTT. Protein: CASSPGQFTDTQYF.

This clone was seen once. The chain has TRBV18 and TRBJ1-2; 7 nucleotides line up with TRBD1. Germline CDR1 KGHSH, CDR2 LQKENI. The length of the CDR3 is 14 residues. J lost 8 bases, V lost 3 bases, and 9 bases had no gene match. The CDR3 coding sequence is TGTGCCAGCTCACCGTACGACAGGGCACGAGGCTACACCTTC. It codes for CASSPYDRARGYTF. The variable domain in full, completed from reference TRBV18 and TRBJ1-2, reads NAGVMQNPRHLVRRRGQEARLRCSPMKGHSHVYWYRQLPEEGLKFMVYLQKENIIDESGMPKERFSAEFPKEGPSILRIQQVVRGDSAAYFCASSPYDRARGYTFGSGTRLTVV.

The chain uses TRBV5-1 and TRBJ2-7; 10 nucleotides match TRBD2. Per germline, CDR1 SGHRS and CDR2 YFSETQ. The CDR3 spans 14 residues. V was pared by 4 bases and J by 4 bases, with 5 bases of the junction left unmatched. The CDR3 DNA reads TGCGCCAGCAGCGACCCTAGCGGGGGTTACGAGCAGTACTTC. Translating it yields CASSDPSGGYEQYF.

The chain couples TRBV7-9 to TRBJ1-1; 8 bases map to TRBD1. Trimming removed 3 bases from V and 13 bases from J; junction bases left unmatched: 10. CDR1 and CDR2 from the germline V gene are SEHNR and FQNEAQ (reference sequence). The CDR3 runs 13 residues. The CDR3 coding sequence is TGTGCCAGCAGCTTTCGTCGAGGACAGGGCGATTTCTTT. Translated, it gives CASSFRRGQGDFF.

The chain couples TRBV5-4 to TRBJ2-7; D not certain. The germline gives CDR1 SGHNT, CDR2 YYREEE (reference sequence). Trimming shortened V by 3 bases and J by 2 bases, and 12 bases separated the two germline ends. The CDR3 runs 14 residues. CDR3: CASSSGARPYEQYF. Written as DNA, the CDR3 is TGTGCCAGCAGCTCGGGTGCTAGGCCCTACGAGCAGTACTTC.

This clone was detected only once. The rearrangement uses TRBV12-3 or TRBV12-4 and TRBJ1-1; D remains ambiguous. This CDR3 comprises 13 residues. Trimming shortened V by 1 base and J by 2 bases, and 5 bases separated the two germline ends. The CDR3 sequence: CASSLVHNTEAFF. Written as DNA, the CDR3 is TGTGCCAGCAGTTTAGTCCATAACACTGAAGCTTTCTTT.

In the case of this clone: The same CDR3 can be traced to other DNA sequences in this sample. V and J are TRBV7-9 and TRBJ2-5, with no clear D. The CDR3 has 11 amino acids. Trimming took 5 bases from V and 4 from J, leaving 5 bases between them. Germline CDR1 and CDR2: SEHNR and FQNEAQ (reference sequence). DNA of the CDR3: TGTGCCAGCAGCCCGGGAGAGACCCAGTACTTC. Its protein product is CASSPGETQYF.

J is TRBJ2-7 and V is TRBV15; weak D call: TRBD2 (6 bases). CDR1 is LNHNV and CDR2 is YYDKDF in the germline V gene (reference sequence). The CDR3 extends over 17 amino acids. Trimming took off 1 base at V and 2 bases at J, with 18 bases between the two ends. CDR3 in amino acids: CATSRARGWRAAYEQYF. CDR3 in DNA: TGTGCCACCAGCAGAGCGAGAGGATGGAGGGCCGCCTACGAGCAGTACTTC.